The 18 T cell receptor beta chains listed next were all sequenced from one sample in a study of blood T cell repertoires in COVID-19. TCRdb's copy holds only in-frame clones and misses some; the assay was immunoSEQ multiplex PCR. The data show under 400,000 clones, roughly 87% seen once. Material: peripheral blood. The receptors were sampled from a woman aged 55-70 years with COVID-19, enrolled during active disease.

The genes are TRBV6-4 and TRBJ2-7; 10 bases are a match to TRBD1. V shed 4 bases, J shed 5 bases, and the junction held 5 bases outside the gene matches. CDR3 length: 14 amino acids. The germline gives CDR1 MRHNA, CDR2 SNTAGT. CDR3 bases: TGTGCCAGCAGTGCGACAGGGGGCGCGGACGAGCAGTACTTC. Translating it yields CASSATGGADEQYF.

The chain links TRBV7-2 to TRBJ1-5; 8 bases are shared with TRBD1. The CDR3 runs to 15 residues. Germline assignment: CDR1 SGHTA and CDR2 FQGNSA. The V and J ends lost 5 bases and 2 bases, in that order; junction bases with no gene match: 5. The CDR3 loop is CASSLQQGGNQPQHF. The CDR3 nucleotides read TGTGCCAGCAGCCTGCAACAGGGGGGCAATCAGCCCCAGCATTTT. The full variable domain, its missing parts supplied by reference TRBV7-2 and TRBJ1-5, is GAGVSQSPSNKVTEKGKDVELRCDPISGHTALYWYRQSLGQGLEFLIYFQGNSAPDKSGLPSDRFSAERTGGSVSTLTIQRTQQEDSAVYLCASSLQQGGNQPQHFGDGTRLSIL.

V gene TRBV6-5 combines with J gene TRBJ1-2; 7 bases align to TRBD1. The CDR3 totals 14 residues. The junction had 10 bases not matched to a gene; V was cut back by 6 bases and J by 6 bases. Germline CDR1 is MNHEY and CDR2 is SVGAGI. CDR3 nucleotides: TGTGCCAGCAGGGAGGGGGCGATACCCCATGGCTACACCTTC. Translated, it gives CASREGAIPHGYTF.

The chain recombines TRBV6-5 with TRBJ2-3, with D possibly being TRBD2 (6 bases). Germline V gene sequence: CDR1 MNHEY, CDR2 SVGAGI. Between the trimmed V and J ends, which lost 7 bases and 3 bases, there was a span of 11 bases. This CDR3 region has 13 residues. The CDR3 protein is CASMTAGTDTQYF. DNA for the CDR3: TGTGCCAGCATGACGGCGGGGACAGATACGCAGTATTTT.

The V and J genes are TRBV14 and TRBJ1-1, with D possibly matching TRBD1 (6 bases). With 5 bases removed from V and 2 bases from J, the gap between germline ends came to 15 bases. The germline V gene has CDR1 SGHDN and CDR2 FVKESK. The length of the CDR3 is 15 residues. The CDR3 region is CASSDLWTANTEAFF. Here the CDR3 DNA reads TGTGCCAGCAGCGACTTGTGGACAGCCAACACTGAAGCTTTCTTT.

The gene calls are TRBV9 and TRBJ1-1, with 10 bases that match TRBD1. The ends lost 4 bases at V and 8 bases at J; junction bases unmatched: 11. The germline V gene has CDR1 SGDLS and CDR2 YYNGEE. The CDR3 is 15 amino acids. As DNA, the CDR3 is TGTGCCAGCAGCCTGCTGGGGACAGGGGAGACAGAAGCTTTCTTT. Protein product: CASSLLGTGETEAFF. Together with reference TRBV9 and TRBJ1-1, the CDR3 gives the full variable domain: DSGVTQTPKHLITATGQRVTLRCSPRSGDLSVYWYQQSLDQGLQFLIQYYNGEERAKGNILERFSAQQFPDLHSELNLSSLELGDSALYFCASSLLGTGETEAFFGQGTRLTVV.

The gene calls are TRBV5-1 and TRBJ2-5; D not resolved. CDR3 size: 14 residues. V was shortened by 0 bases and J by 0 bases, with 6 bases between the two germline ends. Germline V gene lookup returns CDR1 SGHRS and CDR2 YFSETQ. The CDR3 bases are TGCGCCAGCAGCTTGGGACTCTACCAAGAGACCCAGTACTTC. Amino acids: CASSLGLYQETQYF.

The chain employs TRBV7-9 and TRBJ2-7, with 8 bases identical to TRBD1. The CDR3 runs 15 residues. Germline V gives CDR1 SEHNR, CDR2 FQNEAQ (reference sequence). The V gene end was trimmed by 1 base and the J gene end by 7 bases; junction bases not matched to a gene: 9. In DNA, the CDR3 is TGTGCCAGCAGCTTAGGTACAGGGGGTCCTAGTGAGCAGTACTTC. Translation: CASSLGTGGPSEQYF.

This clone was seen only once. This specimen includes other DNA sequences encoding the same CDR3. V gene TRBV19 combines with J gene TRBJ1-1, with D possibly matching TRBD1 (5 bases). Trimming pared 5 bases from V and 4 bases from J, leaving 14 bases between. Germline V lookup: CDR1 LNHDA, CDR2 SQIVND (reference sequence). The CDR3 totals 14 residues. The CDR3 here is CASSSLGGTTEAFF. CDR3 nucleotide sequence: TGTGCCAGTAGTTCCCTCGGGGGGACCACTGAAGCTTTCTTT.

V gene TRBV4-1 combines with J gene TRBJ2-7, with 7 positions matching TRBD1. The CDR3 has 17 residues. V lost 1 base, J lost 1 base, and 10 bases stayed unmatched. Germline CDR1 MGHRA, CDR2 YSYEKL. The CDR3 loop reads CASSQADRDSYSYEQYF. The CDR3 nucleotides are TGCGCCAGCAGCCAAGCCGATCGGGACAGCTATTCCTACGAGCAGTACTTC.

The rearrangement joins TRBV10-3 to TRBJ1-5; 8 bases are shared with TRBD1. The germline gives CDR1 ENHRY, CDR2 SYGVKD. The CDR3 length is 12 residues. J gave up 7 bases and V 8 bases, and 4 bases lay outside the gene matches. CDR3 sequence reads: CAIGTGGQPQHF. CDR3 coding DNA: TGTGCCATCGGGACAGGAGGGCAGCCCCAGCATTTT.

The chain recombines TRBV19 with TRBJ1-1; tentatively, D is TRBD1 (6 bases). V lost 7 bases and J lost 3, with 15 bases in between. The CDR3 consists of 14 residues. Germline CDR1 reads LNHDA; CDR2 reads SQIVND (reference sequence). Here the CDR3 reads CASTFRGRDTEAFF. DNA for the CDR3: TGTGCCAGTACCTTCAGGGGAAGGGACACTGAAGCTTTCTTT.

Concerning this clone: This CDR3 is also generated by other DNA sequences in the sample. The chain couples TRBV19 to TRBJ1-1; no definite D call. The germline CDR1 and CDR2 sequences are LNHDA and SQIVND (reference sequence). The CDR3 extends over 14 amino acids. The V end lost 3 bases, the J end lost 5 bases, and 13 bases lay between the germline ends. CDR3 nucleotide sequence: TGTGCCAGTAGTATTTTACGGGGAAGTACTGAAGCTTTCTTT. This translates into CASSILRGSTEAFF. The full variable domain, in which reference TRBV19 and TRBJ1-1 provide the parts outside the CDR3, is DGGITQSPKYLFRKEGQNVTLSCEQNLNHDAMYWYRQDPGQGLRLIYYSQIVNDFQKGDIAEGYSVSREKKESFPLTVTSAQKNPTAFYLCASSILRGSTEAFFGQGTRLTVV.

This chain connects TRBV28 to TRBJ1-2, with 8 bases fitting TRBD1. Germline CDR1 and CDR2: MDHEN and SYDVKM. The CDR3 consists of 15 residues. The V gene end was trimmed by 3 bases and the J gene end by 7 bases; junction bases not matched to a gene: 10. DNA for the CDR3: TGTGCCAGCAGTTTGGCCTATGACAGGGGTTTTGGCTACACCTTC. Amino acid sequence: CASSLAYDRGFGYTF.

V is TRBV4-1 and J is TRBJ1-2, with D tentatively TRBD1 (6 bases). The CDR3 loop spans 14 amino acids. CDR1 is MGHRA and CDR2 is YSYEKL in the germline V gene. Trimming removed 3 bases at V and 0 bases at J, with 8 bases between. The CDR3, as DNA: TGCGCCAGCAGCCAGGACAGAGCTAACTATGGCTACACCTTC. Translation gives CASSQDRANYGYTF.

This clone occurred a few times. CDR3 sequence reads: CASTGHRNFNEKLFF. CDR3 sequence (DNA): TGTGCCAGTACGGGACACCGGAATTTTAATGAAAAACTGTTTTTT. The chain is built from TRBV6-5 and TRBJ1-4, with a tentative D call TRBD1 (6 bases). With 9 bases removed from V and 4 bases from J, the gap between germline ends came to 18 bases. The germline V gene has CDR1 MNHEY and CDR2 SVGAGI. The CDR3 has 15 amino acids.

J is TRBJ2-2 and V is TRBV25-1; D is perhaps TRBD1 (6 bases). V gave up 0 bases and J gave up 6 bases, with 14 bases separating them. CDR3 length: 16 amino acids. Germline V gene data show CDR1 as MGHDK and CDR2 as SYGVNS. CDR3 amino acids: CASSEYTGTPPGELFF. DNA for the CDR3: TGTGCCAGCAGTGAATATACCGGGACACCGCCCGGGGAGCTGTTTTTT.

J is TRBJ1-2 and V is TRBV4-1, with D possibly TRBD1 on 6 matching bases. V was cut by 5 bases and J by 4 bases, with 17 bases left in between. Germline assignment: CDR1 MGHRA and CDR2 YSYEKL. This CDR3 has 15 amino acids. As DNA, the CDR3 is TGCGCCAGCAGCGCTAGAGGCAGGGGTGGCTATGGCTACACCTTC. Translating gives CASSARGRGGYGYTF.